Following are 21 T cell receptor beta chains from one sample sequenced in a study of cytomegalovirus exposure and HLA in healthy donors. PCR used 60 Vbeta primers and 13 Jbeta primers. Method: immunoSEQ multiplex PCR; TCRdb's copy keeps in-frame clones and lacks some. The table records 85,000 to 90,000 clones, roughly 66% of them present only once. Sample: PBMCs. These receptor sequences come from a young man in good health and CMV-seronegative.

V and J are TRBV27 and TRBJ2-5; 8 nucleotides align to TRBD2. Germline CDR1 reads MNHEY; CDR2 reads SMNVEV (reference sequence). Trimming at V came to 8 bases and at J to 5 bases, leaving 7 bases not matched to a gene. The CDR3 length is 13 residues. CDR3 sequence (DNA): TGTGCCAGCGGTCCGGGGGGGAGGGAGACCCAGTACTTC. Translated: CASGPGGRETQYF.

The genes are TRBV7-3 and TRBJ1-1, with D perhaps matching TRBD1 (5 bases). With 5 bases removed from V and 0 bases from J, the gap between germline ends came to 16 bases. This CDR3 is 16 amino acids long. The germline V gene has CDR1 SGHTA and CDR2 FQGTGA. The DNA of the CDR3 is TGTGCCAGCAGCCAATATAGCTTGGGGCTGAACACTGAAGCTTTCTTT. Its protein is CASSQYSLGLNTEAFF.

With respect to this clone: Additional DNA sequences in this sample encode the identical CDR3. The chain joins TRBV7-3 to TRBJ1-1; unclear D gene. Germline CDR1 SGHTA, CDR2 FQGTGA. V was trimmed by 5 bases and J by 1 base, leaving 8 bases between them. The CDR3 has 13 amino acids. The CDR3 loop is CASSRTGNTEAFF. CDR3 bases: TGTGCCAGCAGCAGGACTGGGAACACTGAAGCTTTCTTT. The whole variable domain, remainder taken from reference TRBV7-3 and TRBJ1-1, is GAGVSQTPSNKVTEKGKYVELRCDPISGHTALYWYRQSLGQGPEFLIYFQGTGAADDSGLPNDRFFAVRPEGSVSTLKIQRTERGDSAVYLCASSRTGNTEAFFGQGTRLTVV.

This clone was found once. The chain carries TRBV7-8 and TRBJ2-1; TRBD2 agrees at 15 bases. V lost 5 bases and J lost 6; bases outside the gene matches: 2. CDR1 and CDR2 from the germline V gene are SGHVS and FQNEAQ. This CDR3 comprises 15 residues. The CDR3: CASSQGLAGGNEQFF. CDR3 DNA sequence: TGTGCCAGCAGCCAGGGACTAGCGGGGGGCAATGAGCAGTTCTTC.

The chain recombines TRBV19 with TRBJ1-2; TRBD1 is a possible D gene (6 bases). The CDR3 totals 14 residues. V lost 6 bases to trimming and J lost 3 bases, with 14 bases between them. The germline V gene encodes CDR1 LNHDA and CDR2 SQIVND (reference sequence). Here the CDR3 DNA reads TGTGCCAGTAGGGCTACAGGGTATGACTATGGCTACACCTTC. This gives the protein CASRATGYDYGYTF.

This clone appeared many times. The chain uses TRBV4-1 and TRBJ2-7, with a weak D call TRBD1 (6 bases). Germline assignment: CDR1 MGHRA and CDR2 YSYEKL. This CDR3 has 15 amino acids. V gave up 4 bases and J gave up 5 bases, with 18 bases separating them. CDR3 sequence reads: CASSLTGQGRDEQYF. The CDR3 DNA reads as TGCGCCAGCAGCCTAACGGGGCAGGGGAGAGACGAGCAGTACTTC.

The CDR3 region is CAWSVGGQGPSGYTF. DNA for the CDR3: TGTGCCTGGAGTGTAGGGGGACAGGGACCTAGCGGCTACACCTTC. The genes are TRBV30 and TRBJ1-2, with 9 bases identical to TRBD1. This CDR3 has 15 residues. Germline V gene lookup returns CDR1 GTSNPN and CDR2 SVGIG (reference sequence). After removal of 0 bases from V and 8 bases from J, the junction contained 10 bases not matched to a gene.

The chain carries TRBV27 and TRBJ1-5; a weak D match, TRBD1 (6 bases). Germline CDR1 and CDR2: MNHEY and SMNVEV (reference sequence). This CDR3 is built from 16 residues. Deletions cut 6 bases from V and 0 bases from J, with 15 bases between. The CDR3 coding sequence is TGTGCCAGCAGCCATAATACAGGGAATAGCAATCAGCCCCAGCATTTT. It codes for CASSHNTGNSNQPQHF.

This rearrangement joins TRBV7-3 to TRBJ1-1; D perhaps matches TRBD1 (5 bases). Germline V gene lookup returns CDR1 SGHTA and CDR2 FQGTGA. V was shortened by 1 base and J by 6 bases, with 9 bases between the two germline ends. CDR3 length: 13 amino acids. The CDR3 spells CASSLMGGAEAFF. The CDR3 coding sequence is TGTGCCAGCAGCTTAATGGGGGGGGCTGAAGCTTTCTTT.

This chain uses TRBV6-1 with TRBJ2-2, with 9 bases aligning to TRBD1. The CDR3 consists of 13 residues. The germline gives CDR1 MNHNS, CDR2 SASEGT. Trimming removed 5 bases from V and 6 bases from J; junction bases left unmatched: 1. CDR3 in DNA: TGTGCCAGCAGTCGGACAGGGGCCGGGGAGCTGTTTTTT. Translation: CASSRTGAGELFF.

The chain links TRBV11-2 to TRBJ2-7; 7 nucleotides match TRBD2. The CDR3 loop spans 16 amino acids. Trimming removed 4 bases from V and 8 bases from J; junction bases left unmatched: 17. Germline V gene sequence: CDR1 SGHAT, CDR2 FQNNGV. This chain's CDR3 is CASSSREASFLEKQYF. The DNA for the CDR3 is TGTGCCAGCAGCTCCCGGGAGGCGTCCTTCCTAGAGAAGCAGTACTTC.

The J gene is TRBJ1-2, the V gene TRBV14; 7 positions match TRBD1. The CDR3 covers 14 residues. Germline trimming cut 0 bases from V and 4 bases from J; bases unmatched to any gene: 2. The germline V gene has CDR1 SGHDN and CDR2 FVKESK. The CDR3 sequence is CASSQDYRGYGYTF. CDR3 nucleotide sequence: TGTGCCAGCAGCCAAGATTACAGGGGCTATGGCTACACCTTC.

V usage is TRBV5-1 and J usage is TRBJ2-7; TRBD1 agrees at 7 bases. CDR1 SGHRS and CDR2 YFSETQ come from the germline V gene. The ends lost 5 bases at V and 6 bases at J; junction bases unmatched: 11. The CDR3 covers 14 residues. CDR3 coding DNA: TGCGCCAGCAGTCCGGACAGGATTTTGAGCGAGCAGTACTTC. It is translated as CASSPDRILSEQYF.

The CDR3 reads CASSLQGQGYTEAFF. The CDR3, as DNA: TGTGCCAGCAGTTTGCAAGGACAGGGCTACACTGAAGCTTTCTTT. The chain is built from TRBV27 and TRBJ1-1; 8 bases align to TRBD1. The CDR3 runs to 15 residues. Germline V gene data show CDR1 as MNHEY and CDR2 as SMNVEV (reference sequence). Trimming took 3 bases from V and 3 from J; bases not matched to a gene: 6.

The CDR3 here is CASSVDSSSYEQYF. CDR3 coding DNA: TGTGCCAGCAGCGTGGACAGCAGCTCCTACGAGCAGTACTTC. The gene calls are TRBV7-9 and TRBJ2-7; possibly TRBD1 for D (6 bases). Deletions cut 5 bases from V and 0 bases from J, with 11 bases between. Germline V lookup: CDR1 SEHNR, CDR2 FQNEAQ (reference sequence). This CDR3 has 14 amino acids.

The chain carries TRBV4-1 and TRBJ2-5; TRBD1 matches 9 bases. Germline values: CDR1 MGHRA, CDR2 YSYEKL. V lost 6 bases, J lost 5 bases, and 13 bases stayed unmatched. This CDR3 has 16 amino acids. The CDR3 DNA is TGCGCCAGCAGGGGGACCGGGACAGGGTCGATTGAGACCCAGTACTTC. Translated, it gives CASRGTGTGSIETQYF.

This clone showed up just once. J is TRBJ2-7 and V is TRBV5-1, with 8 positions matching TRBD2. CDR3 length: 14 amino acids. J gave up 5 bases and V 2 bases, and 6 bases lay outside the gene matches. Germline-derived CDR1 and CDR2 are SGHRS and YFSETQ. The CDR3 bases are TGCGCCAGCAGCTTCGGACTAGCCGGTGACGAGCAGTACTTC. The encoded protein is CASSFGLAGDEQYF.

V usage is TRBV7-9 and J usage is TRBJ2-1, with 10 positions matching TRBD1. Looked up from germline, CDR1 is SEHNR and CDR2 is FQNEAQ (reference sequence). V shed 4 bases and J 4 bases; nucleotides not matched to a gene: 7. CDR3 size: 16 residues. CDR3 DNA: TGTGCCAGCAGCTCGGGACAGGGGTGGCTATACAATGAGCAGTTCTTC. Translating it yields CASSSGQGWLYNEQFF.

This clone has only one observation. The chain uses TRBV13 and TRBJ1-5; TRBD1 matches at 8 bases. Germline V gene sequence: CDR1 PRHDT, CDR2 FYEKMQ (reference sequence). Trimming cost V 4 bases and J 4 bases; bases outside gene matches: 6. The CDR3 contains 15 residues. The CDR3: CASSSRDRRNQPQHF. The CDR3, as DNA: TGTGCCAGCAGCTCCCGGGACAGGCGTAATCAGCCCCAGCATTTT.

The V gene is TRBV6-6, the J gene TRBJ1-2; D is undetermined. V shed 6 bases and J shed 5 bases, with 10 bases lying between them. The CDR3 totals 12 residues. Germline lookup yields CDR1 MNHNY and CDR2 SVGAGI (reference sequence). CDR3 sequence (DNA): TGTGCCAGCAGCCACGGTGTTTATGGCTACACCTTC. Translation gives CASSHGVYGYTF.

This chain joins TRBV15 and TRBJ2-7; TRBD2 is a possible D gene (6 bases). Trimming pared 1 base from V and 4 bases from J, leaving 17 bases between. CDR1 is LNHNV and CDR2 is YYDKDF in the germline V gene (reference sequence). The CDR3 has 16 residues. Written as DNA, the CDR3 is TGTGCCACCAGCAGAGGCCCCGGAGGGAGAAGGTACGAGCAGTACTTC. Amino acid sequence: CATSRGPGGRRYEQYF.